The sequence of this T cell receptor (beta chain) was determined in a study of identical twins. This clonotype was seen a few times. Germline V CDR1 and CDR2: SGHRS, YFSETQ. The V and J ends lost 3 bases and 0 bases, in that order; junction bases with no gene match: 3. This CDR3 spans 16 amino acids. The authors used template switching to add a universal primer site and gave cDNA unique molecular identifiers. TCRdb used MiXCR to reprocess the 5' RACE reads, holding one entry per CDR3 protein. The table has approximately 670,000 distinct CDR3 sequences, 5.5% to 6.5% seen once; the top ten hold around 1.7%.

Sequenced: naive T cells sorted from blood. The TCR originated in a man between 18 and 29 years old in good health. The chain uses TRBV5-1 and TRBJ2-4; 10 bases are a match to TRBD2. The CDR3 coding sequence is TGCGCCAGCAGCTCCGGACTAGCGGCAGCCAAAAACATTCAGTACTTC. Its protein is CASSSGLAAAKNIQYF.